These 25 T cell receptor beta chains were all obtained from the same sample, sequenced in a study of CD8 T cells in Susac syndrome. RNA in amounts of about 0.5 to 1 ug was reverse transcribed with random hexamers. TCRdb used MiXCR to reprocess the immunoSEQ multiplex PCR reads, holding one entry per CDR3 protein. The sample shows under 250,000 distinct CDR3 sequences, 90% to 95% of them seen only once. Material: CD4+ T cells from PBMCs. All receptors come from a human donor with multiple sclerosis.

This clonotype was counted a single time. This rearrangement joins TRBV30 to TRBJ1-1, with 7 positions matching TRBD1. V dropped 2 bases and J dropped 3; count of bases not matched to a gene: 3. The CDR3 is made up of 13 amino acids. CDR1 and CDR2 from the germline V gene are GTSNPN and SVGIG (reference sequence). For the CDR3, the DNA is TGTGCCTGGAGTACAGACAGGGACACTGAAGCTTTCTTT. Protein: CAWSTDRDTEAFF.

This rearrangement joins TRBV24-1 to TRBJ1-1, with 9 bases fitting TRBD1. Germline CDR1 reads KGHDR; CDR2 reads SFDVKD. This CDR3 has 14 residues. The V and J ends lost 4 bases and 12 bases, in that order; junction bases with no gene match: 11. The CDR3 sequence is CATSDHRQGDVPFF. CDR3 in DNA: TGTGCCACCAGTGACCACCGACAGGGGGATGTTCCTTTCTTT.

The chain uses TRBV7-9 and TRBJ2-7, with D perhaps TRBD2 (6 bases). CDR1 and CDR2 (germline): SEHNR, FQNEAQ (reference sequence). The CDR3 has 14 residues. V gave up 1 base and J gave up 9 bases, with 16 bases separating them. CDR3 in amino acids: CASSLGEESPGQYF. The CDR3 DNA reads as TGTGCCAGCAGCTTAGGGGAGGAGTCCCCCGGGCAGTACTTC. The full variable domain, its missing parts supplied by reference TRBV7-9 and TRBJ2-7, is DTGVSQNPRHKITKRGQNVTFRCDPISEHNRLYWYRQTLGQGPEFLTYFQNEAQLEKSRLLSDRFSAERPKGSFSTLEIQRTEQGDSAMYLCASSLGEESPGQYFGPGTRLTVT.

CDR3 residues: CASTPGGPKTTDTQYF. In DNA, the CDR3 is TGTGCCAGCACCCCTGGGGGGCCTAAAACCACAGATACGCAGTATTTT. This chain uses TRBV7-9 with TRBJ2-3; D is tentatively TRBD1 or TRBD2 (6 bases each). The length of the CDR3 is 16 residues. The V end lost 7 bases, the J end lost 2 bases, and 19 bases lay between the germline ends. Germline CDR1 reads SEHNR; CDR2 reads FQNEAQ (reference sequence).

CDR3 DNA: TGTGCCTGGAGCCCTGGGGACGGGGGCTACACCTTC. It codes for CAWSPGDGGYTF. J is TRBJ1-2 and V is TRBV30, with a tentative D call TRBD1 (5 bases). This CDR3 comprises 12 residues. Germline V gene sequence: CDR1 GTSNPN, CDR2 SVGIG (reference sequence). Trimming stripped 3 bases from V and 8 bases from J, with 13 bases between.

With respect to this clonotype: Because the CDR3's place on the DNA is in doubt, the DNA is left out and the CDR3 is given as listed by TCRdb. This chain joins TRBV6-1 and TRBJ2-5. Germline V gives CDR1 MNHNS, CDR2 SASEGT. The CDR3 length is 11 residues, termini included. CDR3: CASSESLRQYF.

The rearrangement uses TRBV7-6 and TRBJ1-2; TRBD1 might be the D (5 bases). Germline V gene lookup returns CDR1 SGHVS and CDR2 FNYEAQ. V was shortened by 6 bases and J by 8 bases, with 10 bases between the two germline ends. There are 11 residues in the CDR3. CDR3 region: CASSRGLGYTF. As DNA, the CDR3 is TGTGCCAGCAGTAGGGGCCTCGGCTACACCTTC. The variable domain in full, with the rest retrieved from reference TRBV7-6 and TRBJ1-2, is GAGVSQSPRYKVTKRGQDVALRCDPISGHVSLYWYRQALGQGPEFLTYFNYEAQQDKSGLPNDRFSAERPEGSISTLTIQRTEQRDSAMYRCASSRGLGYTFGSGTRLTVV.

CDR3 nucleotides: TGTGCCAGCAGCTTGCGCTCAGGCGTTTACAATGAGCAGTTCTTC. As protein: CASSLRSGVYNEQFF. The gene calls are TRBV7-6 and TRBJ2-1; no clear D gene. The V gene's germline CDR1 is SGHVS and CDR2 FNYEAQ. Between the trimmed V and J ends, which lost 3 bases and 4 bases, there was a span of 13 bases. The CDR3 extends over 15 amino acids.

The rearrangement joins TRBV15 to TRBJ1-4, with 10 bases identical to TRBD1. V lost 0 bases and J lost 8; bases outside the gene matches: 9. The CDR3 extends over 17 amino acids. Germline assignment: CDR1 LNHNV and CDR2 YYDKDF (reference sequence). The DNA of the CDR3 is TGTGCCACCAGCAGAGATCGGGCCGGGACAGGGGACGAAAAACTGTTTTTT. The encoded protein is CATSRDRAGTGDEKLFF.

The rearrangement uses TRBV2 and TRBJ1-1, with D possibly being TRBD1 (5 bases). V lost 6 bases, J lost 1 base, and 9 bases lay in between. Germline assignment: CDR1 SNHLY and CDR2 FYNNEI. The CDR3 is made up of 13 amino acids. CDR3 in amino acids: CASRGGRNTEAFF. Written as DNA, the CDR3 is TGTGCCAGCAGGGGGGGGAGGAACACTGAAGCTTTCTTT.

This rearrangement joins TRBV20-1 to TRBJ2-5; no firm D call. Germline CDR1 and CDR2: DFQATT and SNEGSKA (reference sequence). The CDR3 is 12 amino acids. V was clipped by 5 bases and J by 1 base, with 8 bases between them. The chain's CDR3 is CSAAQPQETQYF. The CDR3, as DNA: TGCAGTGCTGCCCAACCCCAAGAGACCCAGTACTTC.

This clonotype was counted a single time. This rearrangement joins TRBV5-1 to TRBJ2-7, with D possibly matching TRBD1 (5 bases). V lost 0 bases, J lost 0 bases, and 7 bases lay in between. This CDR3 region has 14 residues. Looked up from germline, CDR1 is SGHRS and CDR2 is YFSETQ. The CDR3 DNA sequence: TGCGCCAGCAGCTTGGGGACAACCTCCTACGAGCAGTACTTC. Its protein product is CASSLGTTSYEQYF.

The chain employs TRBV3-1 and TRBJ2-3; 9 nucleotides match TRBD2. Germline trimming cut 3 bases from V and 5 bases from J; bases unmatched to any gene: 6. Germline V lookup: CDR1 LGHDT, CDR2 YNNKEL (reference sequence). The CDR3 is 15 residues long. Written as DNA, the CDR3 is TGTGCCAGCAGCCAGGCGGGAGGGGCCCAAGATACGCAGTATTTT. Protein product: CASSQAGGAQDTQYF.

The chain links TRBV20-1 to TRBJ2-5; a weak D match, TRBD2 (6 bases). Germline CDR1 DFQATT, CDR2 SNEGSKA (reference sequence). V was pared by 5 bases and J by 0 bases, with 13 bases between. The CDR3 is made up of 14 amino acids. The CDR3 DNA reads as TGCAGTGCTGGCCCGCGGGAAAACCAAGAGACCCAGTACTTC. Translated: CSAGPRENQETQYF.

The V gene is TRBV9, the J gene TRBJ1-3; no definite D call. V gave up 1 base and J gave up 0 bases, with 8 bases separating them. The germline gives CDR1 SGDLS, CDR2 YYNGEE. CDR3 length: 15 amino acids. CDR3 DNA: TGTGCCAGCAGCGTAACGGGAGTCTCTGGAAACACCATATATTTT. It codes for CASSVTGVSGNTIYF. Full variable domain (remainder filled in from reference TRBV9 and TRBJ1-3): DSGVTQTPKHLITATGQRVTLRCSPRSGDLSVYWYQQSLDQGLQFLIQYYNGEERAKGNILERFSAQQFPDLHSELNLSSLELGDSALYFCASSVTGVSGNTIYFGEGSWLTVV.

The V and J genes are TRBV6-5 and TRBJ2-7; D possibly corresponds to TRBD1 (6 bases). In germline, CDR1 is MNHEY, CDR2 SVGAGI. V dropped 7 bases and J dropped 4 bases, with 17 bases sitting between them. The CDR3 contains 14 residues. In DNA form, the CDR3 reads TGTGCCAGCAAACTACTGACAGGCCTTTACGAGCAGTACTTC. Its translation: CASKLLTGLYEQYF.

The CDR3, as DNA: TGCAGTTTCCCTCTACCCCGGAGGGCCACAGATACGCAGTATTTT. Protein product: CSFPLPRRATDTQYF. The rearrangement uses TRBV20-1 and TRBJ2-3; possibly TRBD2 for D (6 bases). CDR3 length: 15 amino acids. Germline V gene data show CDR1 as DFQATT and CDR2 as SNEGSKA (reference sequence). The V gene lost 8 bases and the J gene lost 2 bases, with 20 bases spanning the gap.

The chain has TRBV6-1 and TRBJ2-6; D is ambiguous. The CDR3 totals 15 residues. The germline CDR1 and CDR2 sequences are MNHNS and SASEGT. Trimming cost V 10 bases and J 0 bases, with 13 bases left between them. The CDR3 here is CAITIGISGANVLTF. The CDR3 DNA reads TGTGCCATAACCATCGGAATCTCTGGGGCCAACGTCCTGACTTTC.

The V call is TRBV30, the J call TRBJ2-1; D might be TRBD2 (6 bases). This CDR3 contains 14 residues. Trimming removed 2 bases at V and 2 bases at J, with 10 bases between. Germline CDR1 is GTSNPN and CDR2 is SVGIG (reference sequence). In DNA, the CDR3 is TGTGCCTGGAGTTCAGGGACTCCCTACAATGAGCAGTTCTTC. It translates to CAWSSGTPYNEQFF.

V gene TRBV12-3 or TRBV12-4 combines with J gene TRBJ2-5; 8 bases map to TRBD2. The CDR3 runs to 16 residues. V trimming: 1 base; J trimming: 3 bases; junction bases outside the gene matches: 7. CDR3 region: CASSLVGGGPKETQYF. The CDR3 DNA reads TGTGCCAGCAGTTTAGTTGGCGGGGGGCCGAAAGAGACCCAGTACTTC.

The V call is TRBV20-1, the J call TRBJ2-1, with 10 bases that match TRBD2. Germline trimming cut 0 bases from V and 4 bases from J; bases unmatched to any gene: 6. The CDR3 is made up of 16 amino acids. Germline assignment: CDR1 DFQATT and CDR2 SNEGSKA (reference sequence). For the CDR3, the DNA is TGCAGTGCTAGAGATCGGCTAGCGGGAGTTTACAATGAGCAGTTCTTC. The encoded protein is CSARDRLAGVYNEQFF.

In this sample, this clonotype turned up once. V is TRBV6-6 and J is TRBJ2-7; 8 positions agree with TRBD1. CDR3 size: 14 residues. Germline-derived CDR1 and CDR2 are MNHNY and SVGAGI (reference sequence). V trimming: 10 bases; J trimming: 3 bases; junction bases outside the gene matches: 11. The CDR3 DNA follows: TGTGCCATCTCGGACGGGACAGGTGGCTACGAGCAGTACTTC. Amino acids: CAISDGTGGYEQYF.

This chain's CDR3 is CASSRTRAPTRYGYTF. The CDR3 nucleotides read TGTGCCAGCAGCCGAACGCGGGCTCCTACCCGCTATGGCTACACCTTC. V usage is TRBV3-1 and J usage is TRBJ1-2; no clear D. The ends were cut back, 4 bases at V and 4 bases at J, with 19 bases in the middle. CDR3 length equals 16 residues. Germline values: CDR1 LGHDT, CDR2 YNNKEL (reference sequence).

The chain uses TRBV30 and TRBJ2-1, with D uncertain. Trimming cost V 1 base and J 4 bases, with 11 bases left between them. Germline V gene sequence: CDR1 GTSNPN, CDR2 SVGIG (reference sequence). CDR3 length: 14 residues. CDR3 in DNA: TGTGCCTGGAGTGGTGACTCCCGGTACAATGAGCAGTTCTTC. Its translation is CAWSGDSRYNEQFF.

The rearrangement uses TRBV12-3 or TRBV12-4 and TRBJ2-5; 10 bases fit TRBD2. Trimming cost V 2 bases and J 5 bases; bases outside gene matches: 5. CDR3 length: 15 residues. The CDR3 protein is CASSLLAGGGETQYF. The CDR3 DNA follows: TGTGCCAGCAGTTTATTAGCGGGAGGTGGGGAGACCCAGTACTTC.